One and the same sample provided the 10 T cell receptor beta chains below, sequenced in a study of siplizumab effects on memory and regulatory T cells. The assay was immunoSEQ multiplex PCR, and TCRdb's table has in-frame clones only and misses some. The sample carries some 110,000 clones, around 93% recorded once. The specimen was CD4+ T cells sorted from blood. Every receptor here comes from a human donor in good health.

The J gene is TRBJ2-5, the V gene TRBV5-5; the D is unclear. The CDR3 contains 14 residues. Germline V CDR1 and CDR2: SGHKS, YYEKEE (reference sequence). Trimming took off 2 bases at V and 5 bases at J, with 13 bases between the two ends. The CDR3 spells CASSFQLQGETQYF. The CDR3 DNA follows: TGTGCCAGCAGCTTCCAGCTACAAGGGGAGACCCAGTACTTC.

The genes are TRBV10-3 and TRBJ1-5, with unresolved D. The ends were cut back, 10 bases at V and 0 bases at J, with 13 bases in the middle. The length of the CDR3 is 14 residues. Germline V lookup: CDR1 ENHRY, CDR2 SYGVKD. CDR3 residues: CATAPKDSNQPQHF. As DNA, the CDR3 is TGTGCCACCGCGCCAAAAGATAGCAATCAGCCCCAGCATTTT.

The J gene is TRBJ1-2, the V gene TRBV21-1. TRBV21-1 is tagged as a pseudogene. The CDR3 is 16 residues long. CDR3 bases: TGTGCCAGCAGCAAAGGAGACTTTCAAACCCTCTATGGCTACACCTTC. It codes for CASSKGDFQTLYGYTF.

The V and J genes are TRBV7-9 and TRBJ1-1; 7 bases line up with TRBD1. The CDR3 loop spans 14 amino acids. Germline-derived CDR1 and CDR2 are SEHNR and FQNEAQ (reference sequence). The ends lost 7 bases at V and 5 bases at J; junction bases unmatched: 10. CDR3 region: CASTTLRGGTEAFF. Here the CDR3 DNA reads TGTGCCAGCACCACTCTCAGGGGGGGGACTGAAGCTTTCTTT. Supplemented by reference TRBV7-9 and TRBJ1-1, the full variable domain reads DTGVSQNPRHKITKRGQNVTFRCDPISEHNRLYWYRQTLGQGPEFLTYFQNEAQLEKSRLLSDRFSAERPKGSFSTLEIQRTEQGDSAMYLCASTTLRGGTEAFFGQGTRLTVV.

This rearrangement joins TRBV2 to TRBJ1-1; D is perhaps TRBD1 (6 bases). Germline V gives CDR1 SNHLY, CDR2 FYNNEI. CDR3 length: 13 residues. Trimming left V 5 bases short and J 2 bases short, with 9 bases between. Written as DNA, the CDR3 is TGTGCCAGCAGTAAGGACAGAAACACTGAAGCTTTCTTT. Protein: CASSKDRNTEAFF.

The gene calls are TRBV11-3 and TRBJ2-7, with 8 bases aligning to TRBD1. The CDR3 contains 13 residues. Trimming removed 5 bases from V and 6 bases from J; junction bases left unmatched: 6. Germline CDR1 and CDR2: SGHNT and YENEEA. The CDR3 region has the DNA TGTGCCAGCAGCCGGGACAGGCTCTCCGAGCAGTACTTC. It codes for CASSRDRLSEQYF.

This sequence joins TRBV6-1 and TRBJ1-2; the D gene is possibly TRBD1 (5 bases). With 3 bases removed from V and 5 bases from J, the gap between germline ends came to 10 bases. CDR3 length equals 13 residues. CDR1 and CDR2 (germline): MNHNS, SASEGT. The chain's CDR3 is CASSDTWGYGYTF. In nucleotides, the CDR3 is TGTGCCAGCAGTGATACATGGGGGTATGGCTACACCTTC.

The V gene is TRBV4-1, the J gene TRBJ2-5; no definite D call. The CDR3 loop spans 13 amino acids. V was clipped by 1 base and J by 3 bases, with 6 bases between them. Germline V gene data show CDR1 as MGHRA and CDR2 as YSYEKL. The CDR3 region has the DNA TGCGCCAGCAGCCAAGTTGGGGAAGAGACCCAGTACTTC. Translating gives CASSQVGEETQYF.

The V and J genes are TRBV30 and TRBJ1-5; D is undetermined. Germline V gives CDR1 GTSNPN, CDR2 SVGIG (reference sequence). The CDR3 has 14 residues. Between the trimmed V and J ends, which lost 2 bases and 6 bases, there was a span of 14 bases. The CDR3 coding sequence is TGTGCCTGGAGTACCTTGGGAGGAGGTCAGCCCCAGCATTTT. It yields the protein CAWSTLGGGQPQHF.

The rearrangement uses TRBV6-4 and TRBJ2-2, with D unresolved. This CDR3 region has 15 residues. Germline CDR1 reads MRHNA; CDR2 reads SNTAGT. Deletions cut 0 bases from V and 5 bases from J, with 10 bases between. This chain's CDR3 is CASSDSIRGTGELFF. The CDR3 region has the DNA TGTGCCAGCAGTGACTCGATTCGTGGGACCGGGGAGCTGTTTTTT.